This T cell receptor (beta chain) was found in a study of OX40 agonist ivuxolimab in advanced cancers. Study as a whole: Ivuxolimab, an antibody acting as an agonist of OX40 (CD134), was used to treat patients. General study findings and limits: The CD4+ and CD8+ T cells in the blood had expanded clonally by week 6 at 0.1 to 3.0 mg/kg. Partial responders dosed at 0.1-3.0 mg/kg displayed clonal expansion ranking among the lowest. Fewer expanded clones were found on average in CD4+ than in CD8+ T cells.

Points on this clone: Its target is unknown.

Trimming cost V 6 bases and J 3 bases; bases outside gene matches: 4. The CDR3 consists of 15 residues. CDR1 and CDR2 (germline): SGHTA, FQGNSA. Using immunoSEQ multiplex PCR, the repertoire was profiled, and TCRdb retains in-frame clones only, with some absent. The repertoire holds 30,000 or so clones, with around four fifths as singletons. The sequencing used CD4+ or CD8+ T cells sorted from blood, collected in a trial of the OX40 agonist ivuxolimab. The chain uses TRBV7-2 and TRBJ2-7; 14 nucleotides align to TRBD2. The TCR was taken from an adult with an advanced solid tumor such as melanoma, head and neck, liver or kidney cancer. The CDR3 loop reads CASSRLAGGLYEQYF. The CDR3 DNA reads TGTGCCAGCAGTAGACTAGCGGGGGGGCTCTACGAGCAGTACTTC.